This T cell receptor beta chain is from a study of T cells after yellow fever vaccination. Study-wide findings and caveats: Subsequent booster samples again held most clones from primary vaccination (around 96% CD4, roughly 88% CD8).

CDR3 length equals 14 residues. The ends were cut back, 7 bases at V and 5 bases at J, with 15 bases in the middle. Germline CDR1 SGHRS, CDR2 YFSETQ. This clonotype occurred a few times. Its matching antigen is unknown. TCRdb ran MiXCR on the 5' RACE reads and lists one entry per CDR3 protein. The sample yields approximately 300,000 distinct CDR3 sequences, around a tenth seen once. The sequencing used CD4+ T cells sorted from PBMCs, collected 45 days after the yellow fever booster vaccination. This TCR was sampled from a man younger than 35 who received the YFV17D yellow fever vaccine. The V gene is TRBV5-1, the J gene TRBJ2-2; D unclear. The CDR3 DNA reads as TGCGCCAGCGCCGCCGTAGTTGGAACCGGGGAGCTGTTTTTT. Its translation is CASAAVVGTGELFF.